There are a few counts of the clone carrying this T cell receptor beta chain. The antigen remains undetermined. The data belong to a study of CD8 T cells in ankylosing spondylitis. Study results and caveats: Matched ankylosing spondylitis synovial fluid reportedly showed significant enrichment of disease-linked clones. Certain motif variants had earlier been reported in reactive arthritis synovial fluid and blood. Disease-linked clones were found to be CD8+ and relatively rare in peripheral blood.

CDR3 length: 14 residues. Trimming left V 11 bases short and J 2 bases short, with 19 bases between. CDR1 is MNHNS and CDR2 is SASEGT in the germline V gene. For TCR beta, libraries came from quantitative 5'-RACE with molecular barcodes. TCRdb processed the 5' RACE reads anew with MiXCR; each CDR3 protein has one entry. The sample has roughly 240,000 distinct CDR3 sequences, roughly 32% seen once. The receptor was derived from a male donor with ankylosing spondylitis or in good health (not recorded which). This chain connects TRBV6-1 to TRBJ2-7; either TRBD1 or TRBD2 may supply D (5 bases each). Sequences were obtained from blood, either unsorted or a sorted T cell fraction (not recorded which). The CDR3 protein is CADRRDPGTYEQYF. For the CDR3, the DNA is TGTGCCGACCGACGGGACCCCGGAACCTACGAGCAGTACTTC.